This entry is about one T cell receptor beta chain. The sample is drawn from a study of blood T cell repertoires in COVID-19. Across the study: There were acute and convalescent COVID-19 samples, and they came from the United States, Italy and Spain. PBMCs, B-cell-depleted T cells, or T cells provided the cDNA or gDNA that made up the material.

The CDR3 contains 16 residues. The junction had 8 bases not matched to a gene; V was cut back by 3 bases and J by 5 bases. The germline V gene encodes CDR1 SGHAT and CDR2 FQNNGV. Original processing notes: Amplification with reference gene primers provided the estimates of nucleated cell counts. The assay was immunoSEQ multiplex PCR, and TCRdb's table has in-frame clones only and misses some. The DNA gave D and trimming, while V, J and clone size come from that table. This sample has about 56,000 clones, with 80% to 90% found just once. The specimen sequenced was peripheral blood. This rearrangement joins TRBV11-2 to TRBJ2-1; 9 bases agree with TRBD1. The clonotype was recovered from a human donor in a cohort sampled during active COVID-19. The CDR3 spells CASSFSLDRGHNEQFF. CDR3 nucleotides: TGTGCCAGCAGCTTCTCCCTGGACAGGGGCCACAATGAGCAGTTCTTC.